A selection of T cell receptor beta chains follows, all from one sample in a study of T cells expressing NK-cell markers. TCRdb reanalyzed the 5' RACE reads and collapses them to one entry per CDR3 protein, without DNA. The sample holds some 300,000 distinct CDR3 sequences. Sequenced input: blood T cells: a sorted CD56 or NKG2C T cell subset, CD4+ or CD8+ T cells, or bulk PBMC T cells (not recorded which). These receptor sequences come from a man aged 18 to 30 in good health. Each CDR3 is given with its conserved first and last residue.

J gene: TRBJ2-1
V gene: TRBV7-8
CDR3 protein: CASSPGLAGGPSYNEQFF

J gene: TRBJ2-3
V gene: TRBV7-2
CDR3 protein: CASSFDRGTDTQYF

J gene: TRBJ2-5
V gene: TRBV29-1
CDR3 protein: CSVAFLVRGGAETQYF

J gene: TRBJ1-2
V gene: TRBV12-3/TRBV12-4
CDR3 protein: CASSQTPGFYGYTF

J gene: TRBJ2-3
V gene: TRBV6-2/TRBV6-3
CDR3 protein: CASSARLVQTQYF

J gene: TRBJ1-1
V gene: TRBV18
CDR3 protein: CASSPGTGENTEAFF

J gene: TRBJ1-6
V gene: TRBV4-3
CDR3 protein: CASSQDGAGRNNSPLHF

J gene: TRBJ1-4
V gene: TRBV12-1
CDR3 protein: CASSFEGSVNEKLFF

J gene: TRBJ1-4
V gene: TRBV2
CDR3 protein: CAGEEVLSEKLFF

J gene: TRBJ1-1
V gene: TRBV7-8
CDR3 protein: CASSLGDRGISTEAFF

J gene: TRBJ2-1
V gene: TRBV12-3/TRBV12-4
CDR3 protein: CASRAGYFSYNEQFF

J gene: TRBJ1-5
V gene: TRBV10-3
CDR3 protein: CAISAQTSGQPQHF

J gene: TRBJ2-1
V gene: TRBV7-2
CDR3 protein: CASSLGFGGFSYNEQFF

J gene: TRBJ2-1
V gene: TRBV20-1
CDR3 protein: CSAPRSRAGGVYNEQFF

J gene: TRBJ1-2
V gene: TRBV19
CDR3 protein: CAASGVRGYTF

J gene: TRBJ2-1
V gene: TRBV12-3/TRBV12-4
CDR3 protein: CASSLLAGAVVYNEQFF

J gene: TRBJ1-2
V gene: TRBV12-3/TRBV12-4
CDR3 protein: CASSLEEGIQAGYTF

J gene: TRBJ1-5
V gene: TRBV12-3/TRBV12-4
CDR3 protein: CASSLTTGEGNQPQHF

J gene: TRBJ2-3
V gene: TRBV15
CDR3 protein: CATSRGDISSTDTQYF

J gene: TRBJ2-1
V gene: TRBV20-1
CDR3 protein: CSATPGTEASNEQFF

J gene: TRBJ2-2
V gene: TRBV6-1
CDR3 protein: CATLRGTNTGELFF

J gene: TRBJ2-1
V gene: TRBV6-1
CDR3 protein: CASSEGGHEQFF

J gene: TRBJ1-4
V gene: TRBV29-1
CDR3 protein: CSVQRTGTGNEKLFF

J gene: TRBJ2-3
V gene: TRBV20-1
CDR3 protein: CSAPHRGGGDTQYF

J gene: TRBJ2-7
V gene: TRBV11-2
CDR3 protein: CASTFLRESPYEQYF

J gene: TRBJ2-3
V gene: TRBV5-1
CDR3 protein: CATKGGTGSRTQYF

J gene: TRBJ2-1
V gene: TRBV29-1
CDR3 protein: CSVVVGLHRYNEQFF

J gene: TRBJ2-3
V gene: TRBV6-1
CDR3 protein: CASSYSASAPDTQYF

J gene: TRBJ2-5
V gene: TRBV3-1
CDR3 protein: CASSQDPVQETQYF

J gene: TRBJ2-1
V gene: TRBV5-1
CDR3 protein: CASSPKREGYNEQFF

J gene: TRBJ2-3
V gene: TRBV10-3
CDR3 protein: CAAGQGPLTSSTDTQYF

J gene: TRBJ1-2
V gene: TRBV10-1
CDR3 protein: CASSERRAYGYTF

J gene: TRBJ2-1
V gene: TRBV4-3
CDR3 protein: CASSQSDPHNEQFF

J gene: TRBJ2-1
V gene: TRBV15
CDR3 protein: CATSRDRLALEFF

J gene: TRBJ2-5
V gene: TRBV5-1
CDR3 protein: CASSLAGGREETQYF

J gene: TRBJ2-3
V gene: TRBV18
CDR3 protein: CASSRGRGEYF

J gene: TRBJ2-7
V gene: TRBV29-1
CDR3 protein: CSVPGTSGPRGEQYF

J gene: TRBJ2-1
V gene: TRBV5-4
CDR3 protein: CASMRAGAIHEQFF

J gene: TRBJ2-7
V gene: TRBV10-3
CDR3 protein: CAISDGGRSHYEQYF

J gene: TRBJ2-7
V gene: TRBV12-3/TRBV12-4
CDR3 protein: CASSFVGGESYEQYF

J gene: TRBJ2-3
V gene: TRBV7-9
CDR3 protein: CASSTSGSGADTQYF

J gene: TRBJ1-2
V gene: TRBV7-9
CDR3 protein: CASSSGDRGMDYGYTF

J gene: TRBJ2-1
V gene: TRBV30
CDR3 protein: CAWSSTGQGNEQFF

J gene: TRBJ2-3
V gene: TRBV5-1
CDR3 protein: CASMVGSSTDTQYF

J gene: TRBJ2-7
V gene: TRBV19
CDR3 protein: CASSKQGGYEQYF

J gene: TRBJ2-2
V gene: TRBV12-3/TRBV12-4
CDR3 protein: CASSLVGGLVYAGELFF

J gene: TRBJ2-5
V gene: TRBV11-1
CDR3 protein: CASSPKAASGSFREETQYF

J gene: TRBJ2-1
V gene: TRBV3-1
CDR3 protein: CASSHGPTEQFF

J gene: TRBJ2-2
V gene: TRBV5-1
CDR3 protein: CASSLVSPNTGELFF

J gene: TRBJ2-1
V gene: TRBV5-1
CDR3 protein: CASSPRTGGRNEQFF

J gene: TRBJ2-5
V gene: TRBV5-5
CDR3 protein: CASSLGPTPTETQYF

J gene: TRBJ1-1
V gene: TRBV6-1
CDR3 protein: CASMSGGGMNTEAFF

J gene: TRBJ2-1
V gene: TRBV20-1
CDR3 protein: CSYTGTWDSYNEQFF

J gene: TRBJ2-1
V gene: TRBV15
CDR3 protein: CATSSGTGAYNEQFF

J gene: TRBJ2-7
V gene: TRBV5-1
CDR3 protein: CASSLARGQGYEQYF

J gene: TRBJ2-1
V gene: TRBV20-1
CDR3 protein: CSAKEVNEQFF

J gene: TRBJ2-1
V gene: TRBV20-1
CDR3 protein: CSARDLGRLLQEDEQFF

J gene: TRBJ2-5
V gene: TRBV10-3
CDR3 protein: CAISDAGRGQEQETQYF

J gene: TRBJ2-1
V gene: TRBV20-1
CDR3 protein: CSPSGRADEQFF